This TCR beta chain was identified during a study of T cells during gluten challenge in celiac disease (dated by TCRdb to about 2017). As for the study more broadly: Blood was collected at baseline, day 6 and day 14 of the challenge, whereas duodenal biopsies were collected at baseline and day 14. Single-cell libraries were sequenced paired-end 250 bp and bulk libraries paired-end 300 bp on the Illumina MiSeq. What the authors observed across the whole study: Only a couple of patients, both with many gluten-specific T cells, had their challenge samples put through bulk sequencing. A peak in circulating gluten-specific T cells was observed on day 6, and the day-6 repertoire appeared to be composed largely of expanded preexisting memory clonotypes. In about seven patients, 12-44% of single-cell TCR-alpha/beta clonotypes seen at the latest time point had also been present at baseline, compared with about 51-56% in the bulk data. Increased clonal expansion on day 6 was shown by a lower sample-corrected Shannon diversity of circulating gluten-specific T cells.

A note on this clonotype: Sequence at one end of the junction differs from germline and may be a read error.

The library was made by 5' RACE. TCRdb lists the instrument as Illumina MiSeq. A modified SMART protocol was used for preparation of bulk TCR libraries. On the authors' methods: Reads were preprocessed with selected pRESTO steps, and V, D, J genes and CDR3 junctions were assigned with IMGT/HighV-QUEST. Only bulk sequences found in at least two replicates with 10 or more cumulative reads were retained. In samples containing more than 20 cells, repertoire diversity was estimated using a Shannon index corrected for undersampling. TCRdb reprocessed the public reads (quality trimming at Q25 with fastp, clone calling with MiXCR) and kept in-frame beta chains. All rows with the same CDR3 protein become a single entry with the most common DNA and genes. TCRdb, not the original authors, processed these V and J calls. The sample table contains about 220 distinct CDR3 sequences; only one count was recorded for 9.5% to 15% of them. Around 30% of the sample is held by the ten biggest clonotypes.

From its cysteine to its phenylalanine, the CDR3 spans 15 amino acids. The only DNA kept is the CDR3, 45 bases in frame from the first base. CDR1 SGHRS and CDR2 YFSETQ were looked up in the germline V gene. Treated celiac disease patients on a gluten-free diet underwent a 14-day oral dietary gluten challenge to study recall of gluten-specific T cells. Live lamina propria cells were gated as tetramer-binding CD3+ CD8- CD4+ T cells, excluding CD11c, CD14, CD15, CD19 and CD56 cells. Cells were sorted on an Aria II cell sorter as single cells, and also in bulk when tetramer-positive cells were relatively numerous. At baseline and again on day 14, under 10 duodenal biopsies were taken from each challenged patient. To produce cryopreserved lamina propria cell suspensions, biopsies were stripped of epithelium with EDTA, digested with collagenase, homogenized and filtered. Before tetramer-binding CD4+ T cells were sorted, thawed cells were stained with a pool of PE-conjugated HLA-DQ:gluten tetramers presenting immunodominant gluten epitopes.

Sequenced here: gluten-specific CD4+ T cells sorted from the duodenum using tetramers, sampled at baseline or on day 14 of gluten challenge (not recorded which). Recombination connected TRBV5-1 to TRBJ1-6; 5 matching bases give a weak D call of TRBD1. The receptor's source is a male donor with celiac disease. The sequenced DNA is TGCGCCAGCAGCTTGGGTGCAGGGTGGGATTCAACCCTCCACTTT. The resulting protein is CASSLGAGWDSTLHF.